Listed below are T cell receptor beta chains from one sample, sequenced in a study of cytomegalovirus exposure and HLA in healthy donors. Measured with immunoSEQ multiplex PCR; TCRdb has only the in-frame clones, and not every one. The sample carries tens of thousands of clones, less than 80% recorded once. The sample comprised PBMCs. All receptors derive from a woman aged 40 to 50 in good health and CMV-seropositive. Each CDR3 is given with its conserved first and last residue. The D gene is left open where the match is weak. Clone size appears in some rows only: once, few, many, or a class for an expanded clone.

v_gene	j_gene	abundance	d_gene	CDR3nt	CDR3aa
TRBV18	TRBJ2-5	NA	TRBD2	TGTGCCAGCTCACCGCCGTACGGGGGGGGAGAGACCCAGTACTTC	CASSPPYGGGETQYF
TRBV29-1	TRBJ2-7	NA	NA	TGCAGCGTGGGACTGTCCTCCTACGAGCAGTACTTC	CSVGLSSYEQYF
TRBV13	TRBJ1-2	NA	NA	TGTGCCAGCAGCCCTGCGGGTGGCGGGGTCTATGGCTACACCTTC	CASSPAGGGVYGYTF
TRBV27	TRBJ2-3	NA	NA	TGTGCCAGTGGGGGCTTACGGGGGGTAGATACGCAGTATTTT	CASGGLRGVDTQYF
TRBV7-8	TRBJ1-1	NA	TRBD1	TGTGCCAGCAGCCCCTACAGGGGCGGTACTGAAGCTTTCTTT	CASSPYRGGTEAFF
TRBV2	TRBJ1-2	NA	NA	TGTGCCAGCAGTGACTGGGGGCAGGACTATGGCTACACCTTC	CASSDWGQDYGYTF
TRBV19	TRBJ1-1	NA	NA	TGTGCCAGTAGTATAACAGCCTACACTGAAGCTTTCTTT	CASSITAYTEAFF
TRBV6-6	TRBJ2-3	few	TRBD1	TGTGCCAGCAGTTTTGACAGGGGCACAGATACGCAGTATTTT	CASSFDRGTDTQYF
TRBV4-2	TRBJ2-5	NA	NA	TGTGCCAGCAGCCAAGATGGGCAGGGGCAAGAGACCCAGTACTTC	CASSQDGQGQETQYF
TRBV27	TRBJ2-1	once	TRBD2	TGTGCCAGCACCCGGACTAGTTCGCACAATGAGCAGTTCTTC	CASTRTSSHNEQFF
TRBV19	TRBJ2-2	NA	TRBD1	TGTGCCAGTACCCCTTTGGACAGGGTGGACACCGGGGAGCTGTTTTTT	CASTPLDRVDTGELFF
TRBV5-1	TRBJ2-2	few	TRBD1	TGCGCCAGCAGCTTGGCCGGGACAGGGATTATGGACACCGGGGAGCTGTTTTTT	CASSLAGTGIMDTGELFF
TRBV7-9	TRBJ1-4	NA	TRBD1	TGTGCCAGCAGCTTCGGACAGGGTCGGGAAAAACTGTTTTTT	CASSFGQGREKLFF
TRBV5-6	TRBJ2-3	few	TRBD1	TGTGCCAGCAGCCGACGGACAGGGGCCACCGATACGCAGTATTTT	CASSRRTGATDTQYF
TRBV6-5	TRBJ2-2	NA	NA	TGTGCCAGCAGTTATAATTCCCCCACCGGGGAGCTGTTTTTT	CASSYNSPTGELFF
TRBV27	TRBJ1-4	NA	NA	TGTGCCAGCAGTTTTCCGAGGGGAGGTTTGGATGGGAGTAGGAGAGTGAGTGAAAAACTGTTTTTT	CASSFPRGGLDGSRRVSEKLFF
TRBV6-5	TRBJ2-7	NA	NA	TGTGCCAGCAGTTACTCGAACTACGCCTACGAGCAGTACTTC	CASSYSNYAYEQYF
TRBV2	TRBJ2-7	NA	NA	TGTGCCAGCAGTGAAGCGGCGGGCCAGACCTACGAGCAGTACTTC	CASSEAAGQTYEQYF